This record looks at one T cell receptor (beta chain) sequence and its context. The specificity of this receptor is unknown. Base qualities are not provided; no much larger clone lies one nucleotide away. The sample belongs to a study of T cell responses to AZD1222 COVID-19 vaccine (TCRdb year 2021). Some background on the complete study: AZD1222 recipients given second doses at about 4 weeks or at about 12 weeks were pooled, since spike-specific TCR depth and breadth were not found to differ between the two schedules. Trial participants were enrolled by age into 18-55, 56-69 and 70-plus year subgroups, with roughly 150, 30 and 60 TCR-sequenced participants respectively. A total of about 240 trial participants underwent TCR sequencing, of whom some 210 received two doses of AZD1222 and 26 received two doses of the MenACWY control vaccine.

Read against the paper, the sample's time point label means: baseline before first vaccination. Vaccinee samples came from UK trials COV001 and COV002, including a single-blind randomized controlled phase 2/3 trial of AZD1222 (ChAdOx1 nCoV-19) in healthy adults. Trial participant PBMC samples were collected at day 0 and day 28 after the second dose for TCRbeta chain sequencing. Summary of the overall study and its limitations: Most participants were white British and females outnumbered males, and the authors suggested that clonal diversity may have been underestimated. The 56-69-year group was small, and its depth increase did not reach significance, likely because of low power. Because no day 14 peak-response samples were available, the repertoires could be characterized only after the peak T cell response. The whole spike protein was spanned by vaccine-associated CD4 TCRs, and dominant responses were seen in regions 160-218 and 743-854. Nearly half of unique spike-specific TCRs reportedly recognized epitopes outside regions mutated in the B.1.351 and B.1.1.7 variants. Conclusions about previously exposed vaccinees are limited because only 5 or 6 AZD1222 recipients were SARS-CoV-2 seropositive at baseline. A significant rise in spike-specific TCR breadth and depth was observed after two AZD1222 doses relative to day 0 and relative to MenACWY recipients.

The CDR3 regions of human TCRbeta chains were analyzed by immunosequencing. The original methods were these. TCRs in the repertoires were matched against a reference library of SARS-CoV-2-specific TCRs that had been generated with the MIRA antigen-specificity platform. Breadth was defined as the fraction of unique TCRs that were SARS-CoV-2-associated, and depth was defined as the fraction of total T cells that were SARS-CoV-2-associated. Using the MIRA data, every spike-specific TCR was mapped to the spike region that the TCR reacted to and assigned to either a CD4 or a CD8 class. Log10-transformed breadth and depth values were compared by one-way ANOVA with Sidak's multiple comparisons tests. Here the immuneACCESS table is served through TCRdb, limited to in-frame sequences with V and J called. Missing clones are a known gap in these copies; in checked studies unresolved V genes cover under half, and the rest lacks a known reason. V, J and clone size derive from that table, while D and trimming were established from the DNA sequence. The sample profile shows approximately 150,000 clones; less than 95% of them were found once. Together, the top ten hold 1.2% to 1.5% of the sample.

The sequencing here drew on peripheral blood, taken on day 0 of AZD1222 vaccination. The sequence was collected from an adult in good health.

Here is the DNA: TGTGCCAGCAGCCCTGCCACCTTCCACACTGAAGCTTTCTTT. Translated, this is CASSPATFHTEAFF. The chain employs TRBV28 and TRBJ1-1; the D gene assignment is ambiguous. In the germline V gene, CDR1 corresponds to MDHEN and CDR2 to SYDVKM. Cut back by 6 bases and 3 bases, the V and J ends lie 14 bases apart. The CDR3 holds 14 amino acids from the cysteine to the phenylalanine. Left in the record is the CDR3 DNA by itself, 42 bases read in frame from the first base.